The source of this T cell receptor (beta chain) is a study of neurological immune-mediated disorders. Trimming at V came to 6 bases and at J to 4 bases, leaving 8 bases not matched to a gene. The CDR3 runs 15 residues. Germline V lookup: CDR1 SEHNR, CDR2 FQNEAQ (reference sequence). The table lists this clonotype with many counts. Its target is unknown. Time point denoted: longitudinal time-point 3. General observations from the study: While HTLV-1-associated myelopathy showed the greatest TCR clonal expansion, multiple sclerosis showed the least, falling below healthy controls.

The cDNA was synthesized by 5'RACE incorporating 10-nucleotide random UMIs. TCRdb fed the 5' RACE reads into MiXCR, producing one record per CDR3 protein. Here the sample spans roughly 48,000 distinct CDR3 sequences, 12% being singletons. This sequence was found in a male donor with HTLV-1-associated myelopathy (HAM/TSP). The J gene is TRBJ1-4, the V gene TRBV7-9; 7 nucleotides align to TRBD1. Sequenced input: PBMCs. The CDR3 loop is CASSVGTVLNEKLFF. The CDR3 coding sequence is TGTGCCAGCAGTGTCGGGACAGTCCTTAATGAAAAACTGTTTTTT.